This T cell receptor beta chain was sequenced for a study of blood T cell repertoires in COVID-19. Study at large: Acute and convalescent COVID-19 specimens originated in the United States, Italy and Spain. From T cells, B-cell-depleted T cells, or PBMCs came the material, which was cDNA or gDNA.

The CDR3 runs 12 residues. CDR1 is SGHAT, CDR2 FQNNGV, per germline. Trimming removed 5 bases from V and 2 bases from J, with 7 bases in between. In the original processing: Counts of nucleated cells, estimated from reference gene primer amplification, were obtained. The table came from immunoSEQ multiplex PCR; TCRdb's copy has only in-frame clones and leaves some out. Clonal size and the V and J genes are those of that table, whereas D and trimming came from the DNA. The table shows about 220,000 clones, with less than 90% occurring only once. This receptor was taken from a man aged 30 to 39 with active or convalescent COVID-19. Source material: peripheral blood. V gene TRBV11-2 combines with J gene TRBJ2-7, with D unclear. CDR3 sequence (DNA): TGTGCCAGCAGCCCGCGGACCTACGAGCAGTACTTC. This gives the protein CASSPRTYEQYF.